Following are 32 T cell receptor beta chains from one sample sequenced in a study of CD8 T cells in ankylosing spondylitis. TCRdb reanalysed the 5' RACE reads using MiXCR and keeps one entry per CDR3 protein. The data show 750,000 to 850,000 distinct CDR3 sequences, with about 10% seen just once and just over 0.5% held by the top ten. The antigens these receptors bind are not known. Study findings and constraints: What appeared characteristic of ankylosing spondylitis blood was a TCR beta motif of under 10 highly homologous variants.

Sequenced material: blood, either unsorted or a sorted T cell fraction (not recorded which). Receptors originate from a male donor with ankylosing spondylitis.

Worth noting for this clonotype: A read error may explain this, as a much larger clone is one base away. The V gene is TRBV7-2, the J gene TRBJ2-1; TRBD1 aligns across 9 bases. The CDR3 length is 15 residues. CDR1 is SGHTA and CDR2 is FQGNSA in the germline V gene. Trimming at V came to 4 bases and at J to 2 bases, leaving 3 bases not matched to a gene. CDR3 sequence: CASSSDRGPYNEQFF. The CDR3 nucleotides read TGTGCCAGCAGCTCGGACAGGGGTCCCTACAATGAGCAGTTCTTC.

This chain connects TRBV5-1 to TRBJ2-1; D unclear. Germline-derived CDR1 and CDR2 are SGHRS and YFSETQ. V lost 3 bases and J lost 0, with 7 bases in between. The CDR3 is 14 amino acids. In DNA form, the CDR3 reads TGCGCCAGCAGCTCACACCGCTCCTACAATGAGCAGTTCTTC. This gives the protein CASSSHRSYNEQFF.

This chain links TRBV20-1 with TRBJ2-1; TRBD1 agrees at 8 bases. This CDR3 contains 12 residues. V was clipped by 5 bases and J by 6 bases; unmatched bases: 3. Germline CDR1 is DFQATT and CDR2 is SNEGSKA (reference sequence). The CDR3 loop is CSAPRGLNEQFF. The DNA of the CDR3 is TGCAGTGCTCCCAGGGGGCTCAATGAGCAGTTCTTC.

This chain links TRBV2 with TRBJ1-1; D is perhaps TRBD1 (6 bases). CDR3 length equals 15 residues. Looked up from germline, CDR1 is SNHLY and CDR2 is FYNNEI. Trimming removed 10 bases from V and 1 base from J, with 19 bases in between. The CDR3 spells CATGNLEQGNTEAFF. The CDR3 DNA reads TGTGCCACCGGAAACCTAGAACAGGGGAACACTGAAGCTTTCTTT.

The chain joins TRBV20-1 to TRBJ2-7; the match to TRBD1 covers 7 bases. V was pared by 6 bases and J by 0 bases, with 8 bases of the junction left unmatched. From germline, CDR1 is DFQATT and CDR2 SNEGSKA (reference sequence). The length of the CDR3 is 14 residues. The CDR3 DNA reads TGCAGTGCAATCTCGACAGGGTCCTCCTACGAGCAGTACTTC. It yields the protein CSAISTGSSYEQYF.

This clonotype was counted between two and nine times. This chain uses TRBV5-1 with TRBJ2-1; 7 bases are shared with TRBD1. This CDR3 has 18 residues. The J segment lost 4 bases and the V segment lost 4 bases, leaving 17 bases of the junction unmatched. The V gene's germline CDR1 is SGHRS and CDR2 YFSETQ. The CDR3: CASSVTGAPAGMYNEQFF. CDR3 sequence (DNA): TGCGCCAGCAGCGTAACAGGGGCCCCCGCGGGTATGTACAATGAGCAGTTCTTC.

DNA of the CDR3: TGTGCCACTACGAATAGCGGGAGGGGGCCTGAGCAGTTCTTC. It yields the protein CATTNSGRGPEQFF. The chain joins TRBV7-2 to TRBJ2-1, with 11 bases that match TRBD2. Germline CDR1 is SGHTA and CDR2 is FQGNSA. The CDR3 contains 14 residues. V shed 10 bases, J shed 9 bases, and the junction held 11 bases outside the gene matches.

The V gene is TRBV6-5, the J gene TRBJ2-1; no clear D. The CDR3 has 12 amino acids. The ends were cut back, 8 bases at V and 3 bases at J, with 8 bases in the middle. Germline CDR1 MNHEY, CDR2 SVGAGI. The CDR3 is CASQVDYNEQFF. The CDR3 DNA is TGTGCCAGCCAGGTGGACTACAATGAGCAGTTCTTC.

This clonotype was found many times. The junction does not match germline at one end; this may be a read error. This chain links TRBV10-3 with TRBJ1-5; D perhaps matches TRBD1 (6 bases). Germline V gives CDR1 ENHRY, CDR2 SYGVKD. The CDR3 has 14 residues. The CDR3 spells CAISDQGRSQPHHF. CDR3 DNA: TGTGCCATCAGTGACCAGGGGAGGTCTCAGCCCCACCATTTT.

This clonotype appeared a few times. V usage is TRBV28 and J usage is TRBJ2-7; 8 bases fit TRBD1. Germline CDR1 MDHEN, CDR2 SYDVKM. The CDR3 length is 15 residues. The J segment lost 6 bases and the V segment lost 8 bases, leaving 15 bases of the junction unmatched. CDR3 residues: CASQRPGGVSFEQYF. Here the CDR3 DNA reads TGTGCCAGCCAGAGACCAGGGGGCGTCTCTTTCGAGCAGTACTTC.

The chain uses TRBV3-1 and TRBJ2-3; perhaps D is TRBD1 or TRBD2 (6 bases each). From germline, CDR1 is LGHDT and CDR2 YNNKEL (reference sequence). Trimming took off 1 base at V and 5 bases at J, with 10 bases between the two ends. The CDR3 runs 14 residues. The CDR3 DNA reads TGTGCCAGCAGCCAAGCGGGGGCGGTAGATACGCAGTATTTT. Protein: CASSQAGAVDTQYF.

This clonotype was seen more than once but under ten times. This sequence joins TRBV6-5 and TRBJ1-2, with D unresolved. Germline V gene sequence: CDR1 MNHEY, CDR2 SVGAGI. V was trimmed by 1 base and J by 7 bases, leaving 10 bases between them. The CDR3 consists of 13 residues. The CDR3: CASSYYDAGGYTF. The CDR3 nucleotides are TGTGCCAGCAGTTACTACGATGCGGGTGGCTACACCTTC.

This clonotype has ten or more counts. The gene calls are TRBV20-1 and TRBJ2-7, with TRBD2 as a possible D gene (5 bases). This CDR3 has 14 residues. V shed 3 bases and J shed 5 bases, with 17 bases lying between them. Germline lookup yields CDR1 DFQATT and CDR2 SNEGSKA (reference sequence). The CDR3: CSARGWTQDNEQYF. The CDR3 DNA sequence: TGCAGTGCTAGGGGTTGGACTCAAGACAACGAGCAGTACTTC.

The rearrangement links TRBV5-1 to TRBJ2-5, with TRBD1 matching 10 bases. V gave up 0 bases and J gave up 5 bases; unmatched junction bases: 4. Germline CDR1 and CDR2: SGHRS and YFSETQ. The CDR3 runs 15 residues. In DNA, the CDR3 is TGCGCCAGCAGCTTGGAGGGGACAGGGGACGAGACCCAGTACTTC. It is translated as CASSLEGTGDETQYF.

This clonotype appeared a few times. The rearrangement links TRBV25-1 to TRBJ2-5, with 8 nucleotides matching TRBD2. The length of the CDR3 is 17 residues. With 0 bases clipped from V and 5 bases from J, the junction kept 11 bases outside the gene matches. Germline CDR1 MGHDK, CDR2 SYGVNS. The CDR3 spells CASSEYPAGETGETQYF. The CDR3 DNA reads as TGTGCCAGCAGTGAATATCCAGCGGGAGAGACGGGGGAGACCCAGTACTTC. Filled out from reference TRBV25-1 and TRBJ2-5, the complete variable domain reads EADIYQTPRYLVIGTGKKITLECSQTMGHDKMYWYQQDPGMELHLIHYSYGVNSTEKGDLSSESTVSRIRTEHFPLTLESARPSHTSQYLCASSEYPAGETGETQYFGPGTRLLVL.

The chain links TRBV7-2 to TRBJ2-3; D is possibly TRBD2 (6 bases). This CDR3 is 14 amino acids long. V gave up 1 base and J gave up 8 bases, with 13 bases separating them. CDR1 is SGHTA and CDR2 is FQGNSA in the germline V gene. CDR3 nucleotide sequence: TGTGCCAGCAGCTTAGAGTATGCGGGGAGTACGCAGTATTTT. Translated, it gives CASSLEYAGSTQYF.

The chain couples TRBV29-1 to TRBJ2-3; the match to TRBD2 covers 9 bases. Germline CDR1 and CDR2: SQVTM and ANQGSEA. This CDR3 region has 16 residues. The V and J ends lost 1 base and 2 bases, in that order; junction bases with no gene match: 7. The CDR3 bases are TGCAGCGTTGAAGGATTGACTAGCGGATCCACAGATACGCAGTATTTT. Its translation is CSVEGLTSGSTDTQYF.

The chain links TRBV20-1 to TRBJ1-6; unclear D gene. Trimming pared 3 bases from V and 0 bases from J, leaving 9 bases between. The CDR3 spans 15 residues. The germline V gene encodes CDR1 DFQATT and CDR2 SNEGSKA (reference sequence). The CDR3, as DNA: TGCAGTGCTAGTTGGCGGAGCTCCTATAATTCACCCCTCCACTTT. Its protein is CSASWRSSYNSPLHF.

This sequence joins TRBV7-9 and TRBJ1-5; D is unresolved. Germline-derived CDR1 and CDR2 are SEHNR and FQNEAQ (reference sequence). The CDR3 is made up of 15 amino acids. Trimming stripped 2 bases from V and 5 bases from J, with 13 bases between. The CDR3 coding sequence is TGTGCCAGCAGCTTACCCAAAATTCTGGATCAGCCCCAGCATTTT. It encodes CASSLPKILDQPQHF.

The chain employs TRBV20-1 and TRBJ2-3, with D unclear. The CDR3 is made up of 14 amino acids. The V end was cut by 5 bases, the J end by 2 bases, with 14 bases between. Germline CDR1 and CDR2: DFQATT and SNEGSKA (reference sequence). The CDR3 loop is CSAATILLTDTQYF. CDR3 nucleotide sequence: TGCAGTGCTGCAACTATCCTTCTCACAGATACGCAGTATTTT.

J is TRBJ1-2 and V is TRBV7-2; D may be TRBD1 (6 bases). The length of the CDR3 is 14 residues. V was pared by 1 base and J by 7 bases, with 13 bases between. The germline CDR1 and CDR2 sequences are SGHTA and FQGNSA. CDR3 residues: CASSLGIGGAGYTF. Here the CDR3 DNA reads TGTGCCAGCAGCTTAGGGATAGGGGGAGCTGGCTACACCTTC. Based on the CDR3 plus reference TRBV7-2 and TRBJ1-2, the full variable domain is GAGVSQSPSNKVTEKGKDVELRCDPISGHTALYWYRQSLGQGLEFLIYFQGNSAPDKSGLPSDRFSAERTGGSVSTLTIQRTQQEDSAVYLCASSLGIGGAGYTFGSGTRLTVV.

The chain carries TRBV27 and TRBJ1-1; tentative D call: TRBD1 (6 bases). CDR3 length: 18 residues. Germline V lookup: CDR1 MNHEY, CDR2 SMNVEV (reference sequence). V lost 6 bases and J lost 0, with 23 bases in between. Here the CDR3 reads CASSLYGNPGQVNTEAFF. CDR3 DNA: TGTGCCAGCAGCCTTTACGGGAATCCGGGACAAGTGAACACTGAAGCTTTCTTT.

The J gene is TRBJ2-7, the V gene TRBV9; TRBD1 agrees at 10 bases. There are 14 residues in the CDR3. Germline V gene sequence: CDR1 SGDLS, CDR2 YYNGEE. With 6 bases clipped from V and 3 bases from J, the junction kept 6 bases outside the gene matches. CDR3 DNA: TGTGCCAGCACCCCGGGACAGGGGAACTACGAGCAGTACTTC. This sequence encodes CASTPGQGNYEQYF.

This clonotype was picked up many times. The chain couples TRBV20-1 to TRBJ1-3; D is ambiguous. This CDR3 region has 13 residues. The germline CDR1 and CDR2 sequences are DFQATT and SNEGSKA (reference sequence). V shed 6 bases and J shed 0 bases, with 9 bases lying between them. DNA of the CDR3: TGCAGTGCCGAGGCGGCCTCTGGAAACACCATATATTTT. This gives the protein CSAEAASGNTIYF.

There are a few counts of this clonotype. V and J are TRBV7-2 and TRBJ2-7, with D tentatively TRBD1 or TRBD2 (5 bases each). This CDR3 comprises 13 residues. The V and J ends lost 6 bases and 4 bases respectively, with 13 bases between them. Germline assignment: CDR1 SGHTA and CDR2 FQGNSA. For the CDR3, the DNA is TGTGCCAGCAGTCCCCGGTGGGGGTACGAGCAGTACTTC. Translating it yields CASSPRWGYEQYF.

V and J are TRBV7-6 and TRBJ2-7; D is undetermined. This CDR3 is built from 14 residues. Germline CDR1 is SGHVS and CDR2 is FNYEAQ. The V end was cut by 2 bases, the J end by 3 bases, with 11 bases between. CDR3: CASSLQENYYEQYF. CDR3 DNA sequence: TGTGCCAGCAGCTTACAGGAGAATTACTACGAGCAGTACTTC.

The table lists this clonotype with a few counts. The V gene is TRBV4-3, the J gene TRBJ2-1; TRBD2 is a possible D gene (6 bases). Germline V gene data show CDR1 as LGHNA and CDR2 as YSLEER. The CDR3 is made up of 16 amino acids. The V gene lost 3 bases and the J gene lost 2 bases, with 14 bases spanning the gap. CDR3 protein: CASSQEPGEAYNEQFF. CDR3 sequence (DNA): TGCGCCAGCAGCCAGGAGCCGGGAGAGGCCTACAATGAGCAGTTCTTC.

The chain uses TRBV18 and TRBJ1-6; D is unclear. The germline V gene encodes CDR1 KGHSH and CDR2 LQKENI. V dropped 6 bases and J dropped 5 bases, with 14 bases sitting between them. The CDR3 covers 15 residues. CDR3 bases: TGTGCCAGCTCTGCCGGCAGCCGACATAATTCACCCCTCCACTTT. It is translated as CASSAGSRHNSPLHF.

This clonotype was seen only a few times. The V call is TRBV27, the J call TRBJ2-2; D perhaps matches TRBD1 (6 bases). Trimming shortened V by 8 bases and J by 4 bases, and 11 bases separated the two germline ends. The CDR3 contains 13 residues. CDR1 MNHEY and CDR2 SMNVEV come from the germline V gene (reference sequence). CDR3 residues: CASHRVGTGELFF. For the CDR3, the DNA is TGTGCCAGCCACAGGGTAGGCACCGGGGAGCTGTTTTTT.

This clonotype was seen a handful of times. The V and J genes are TRBV3-1 and TRBJ1-5, with D hard to call. Germline loops: CDR1 LGHDT, CDR2 YNNKEL (reference sequence). The CDR3 length is 12 residues. The V gene lost 2 bases and the J gene lost 8 bases, with 7 bases spanning the gap. CDR3 residues: CASSQLGEPQHF. CDR3 DNA sequence: TGTGCCAGCAGCCAACTTGGGGAGCCCCAGCATTTT.

This rearrangement joins TRBV4-3 to TRBJ2-3; D possibly corresponds to TRBD2 (5 bases). This CDR3 is 13 amino acids long. Germline CDR1 reads LGHNA; CDR2 reads YSLEER. Trimming left V 1 base short and J 7 bases short, with 9 bases between. CDR3 protein: CASSQGRGHTQYF. The CDR3 DNA sequence: TGCGCCAGCAGCCAAGGACGGGGTCATACGCAGTATTTT.

This clonotype occurred many times. J is TRBJ2-7 and V is TRBV20-1; possible D gene TRBD2, 6 bases. V lost 6 bases to trimming and J lost 1 base, with 13 bases between them. Germline values: CDR1 DFQATT, CDR2 SNEGSKA (reference sequence). The CDR3 spans 13 residues. CDR3 DNA: TGCAGTGCGTGGGCGGGGCAATCCTACGAGCAGTACTTC. It codes for CSAWAGQSYEQYF.